The entry below gives a single TCR beta chain sequence along with its context. This entry comes from a study of T cells in Graves' hyperthyroidism and ophthalmopathy. Germline V gene data show CDR1 as DFQATT and CDR2 as SNEGSKA (reference sequence). The CDR3 runs 8 residues. Researchers amplified the TCR beta CDR3 regions from RNA transcripts. The HTBI primer set served for first-round RT-PCR of the TCR CDR3. A single record per CDR3 protein comes from TCRdb applying MiXCR to the multiplex PCR reads. The data show some 300,000 distinct CDR3 sequences, with approximately 16% seen just once and roughly a third held by the top ten.

The material sequenced was blood. This chain uses TRBV20-1 with TRBJ1-2; a possible D gene is TRBD1 (5 bases). This TCR was sampled from a young man with Graves' hyperthyroidism. CDR3 amino acids: CRGGGYTF. CDR3 nucleotide sequence: TGCAGGGGGGGAGGCTACACCTTC.